The 3 T cell receptor beta chains below come from one sample, sequenced in a study of cytomegalovirus exposure and HLA in healthy donors. The PCR ran on 60 Vbeta and 13 Jbeta primers. Only in-frame clones appear in the TCRdb table, and some are missing; sequencing was by immunoSEQ multiplex PCR. The data show about 140,000 clones, roughly 78% seen once. The sequencing input was PBMCs. The source of these receptors is a young man in good health and CMV-seropositive.

The chain couples TRBV19 to TRBJ2-6, with D perhaps TRBD2 (7 bases). The length of the CDR3 is 13 residues. Germline lookup yields CDR1 LNHDA and CDR2 SQIVND (reference sequence). Trimming stripped 11 bases from V and 4 bases from J, with 12 bases between. Here the CDR3 reads CAGGAAGANVLTF. The CDR3 DNA reads TGTGCCGGGGGGGCGGCCGGGGCCAACGTCCTGACTTTC.

The rearrangement joins TRBV5-1 to TRBJ2-2, with 8 positions matching TRBD1. Germline V gene sequence: CDR1 SGHRS, CDR2 YFSETQ. With V trimmed by 3 bases and J by 1 base, 5 bases remained unmatched. There are 16 residues in the CDR3. CDR3 DNA sequence: TGCGCCAGCAGCTCTCGGACAGGGCTGAACACCGGGGAGCTGTTTTTT. Protein: CASSSRTGLNTGELFF.

J is TRBJ2-1 and V is TRBV6-5; D remains unclear. The germline gives CDR1 MNHEY, CDR2 SVGAGI. The CDR3 loop spans 14 amino acids. V was trimmed by 0 bases and J by 5 bases, leaving 8 bases between them. CDR3 coding DNA: TGTGCCAGCAGTTACTCGGCCAGAAACAATGAGCAGTTCTTC. Protein sequence: CASSYSARNNEQFF.